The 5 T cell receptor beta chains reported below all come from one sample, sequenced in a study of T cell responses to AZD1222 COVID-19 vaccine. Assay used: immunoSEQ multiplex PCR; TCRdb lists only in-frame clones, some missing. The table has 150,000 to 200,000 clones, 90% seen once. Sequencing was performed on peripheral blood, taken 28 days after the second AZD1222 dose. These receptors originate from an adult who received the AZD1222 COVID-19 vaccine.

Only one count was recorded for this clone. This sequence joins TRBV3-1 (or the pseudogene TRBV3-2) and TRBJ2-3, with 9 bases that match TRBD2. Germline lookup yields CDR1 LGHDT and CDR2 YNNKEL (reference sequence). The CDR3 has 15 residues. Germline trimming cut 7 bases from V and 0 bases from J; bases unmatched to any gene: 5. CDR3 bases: TGTGCCAGCACTAATAGCGGGGGAAGCACAGATACGCAGTATTTT. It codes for CASTNSGGSTDTQYF.

CDR3 nucleotide sequence: TGTGCCAGCAGCCCCAAAGCCCGTTTGGGAAACACCATATATTTT. Translation: CASSPKARLGNTIYF. The J gene is TRBJ1-3, the V gene TRBV7-9; D remains unclear. CDR1 is SEHNR, CDR2 FQNEAQ, per germline (reference sequence). V was clipped by 5 bases and J by 4 bases, with 15 bases between them. The length of the CDR3 is 15 residues.

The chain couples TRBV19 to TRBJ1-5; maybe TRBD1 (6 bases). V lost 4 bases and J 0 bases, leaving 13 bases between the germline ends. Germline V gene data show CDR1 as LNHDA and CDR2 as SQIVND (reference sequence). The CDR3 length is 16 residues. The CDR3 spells CASSTTGGYSNQPQHF. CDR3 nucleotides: TGTGCCAGTAGTACGACAGGAGGATATAGCAATCAGCCCCAGCATTTT.

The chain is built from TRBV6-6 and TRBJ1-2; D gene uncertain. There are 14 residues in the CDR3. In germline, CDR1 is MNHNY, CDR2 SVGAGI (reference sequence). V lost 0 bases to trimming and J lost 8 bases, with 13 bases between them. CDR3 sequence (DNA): TGTGCCAGCAGTTACTCGAGAGGGTCAGGAGGCTACACCTTC. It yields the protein CASSYSRGSGGYTF.

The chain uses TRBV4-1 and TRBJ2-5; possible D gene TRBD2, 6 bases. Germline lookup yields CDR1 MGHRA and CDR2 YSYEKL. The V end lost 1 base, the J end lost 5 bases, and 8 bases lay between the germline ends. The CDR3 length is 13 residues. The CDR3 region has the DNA TGCGCCAGCAGCCAAGGACTAGAGGAGACCCAGTACTTC. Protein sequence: CASSQGLEETQYF.